This T cell receptor (beta chain) was captured in a study of blood T cell repertoires in COVID-19. Germline-derived CDR1 and CDR2 are SGDLS and YYNGEE. V dropped 4 bases and J dropped 9; count of bases not matched to a gene: 14. CDR3 length equals 16 residues. Libraries were prepared by immunoSEQ multiplex PCR; TCRdb keeps only in-frame clonotypes and omits some of them. Of roughly 220,000 clones in the sample, around 80% are singletons; the top ten hold 5.1%. V gene TRBV9 combines with J gene TRBJ2-1; TRBD2 aligns across 9 bases. This receptor was taken from a woman aged 60-70 years who had recovered from COVID-19. Sequenced sample: peripheral blood. The CDR3, as DNA: TGTGCCAGCAGCCCCCGGGGGCTAGCGGGGTTCTTTGAGCAGTTCTTC. Translating it yields CASSPRGLAGFFEQFF.